The next 4 T cell receptor beta chains were all read from a single sample in a study of tumor-infiltrating lymphocytes in oesophageal squamous cell carcinoma. TCRdb reanalysed the PCR reads using MiXCR and keeps one entry per CDR3 protein. The sample carries 20,000 to 25,000 distinct CDR3 sequences, 36% recorded once. Sequencing was performed on esophageal tumor tissue. Source of these receptors: a male donor with esophageal squamous cell carcinoma.

Only a few counts were recorded for this clonotype. The V and J genes are TRBV28 and TRBJ2-3; 7 nucleotides line up with TRBD1. V trimming: 10 bases; J trimming: 4 bases; junction bases outside the gene matches: 11. CDR1 and CDR2 (germline): MDHEN, SYDVKM. This CDR3 is 14 amino acids long. The CDR3 coding sequence is TGTGCCACGGCTAAGACAGGGAACCCAGATACGCAGTATTTT. This translates into CATAKTGNPDTQYF.

This clonotype was seen more than once but under ten times. The chain carries TRBV7-6 and TRBJ2-7; 7 bases are a match to TRBD2. The J call may be wrong; the DNA end is better matched by TRBJ2-1. The CDR3 is 14 amino acids. Germline CDR1 and CDR2: SGHVS and FNYEAQ. CDR3 coding DNA: TGTGCCAGCAGCTTAAACGGGGGGACCGATGAGCAGTTCTTC. Encoded protein: CASSLNGGTDEQFF.

The sample holds many counts of this clonotype. The CDR3 ends on some other residue instead of the conserved phenylalanine or tryptophan, so this is likely a read error. The DNA is left out, because the CDR3 cannot be placed on it with certainty; the CDR3 is given as TCRdb lists it. The chain couples TRBV7-4 to TRBJ1-6; the table's D call TRBD1 went unverified against the DNA. The CDR3 length is 8 residues, termini included. CDR1 is SGHVT and CDR2 is SQSDAQ in the germline V gene. CDR3 sequence reads: CASSLWGG.

This clonotype was seen more than once but under ten times. Likely a read error: the CDR3 ends without its conserved phenylalanine or tryptophan. Because the CDR3's place on the DNA is in doubt, the DNA is left out and the CDR3 is given as listed by TCRdb. V and J are TRBV7-2 and TRBJ2-1. Including both end residues, the CDR3 is 13 amino acids long. Germline loops: CDR1 SGHTA, CDR2 FQGNSA. CDR3: CASSLSYGYTFGS.